Below, 23 T cell receptor beta chains from the same sample are listed, as sequenced in a study of blood T cell repertoires in COVID-19. TCRdb's table, derived via immunoSEQ multiplex PCR, lists solely in-frame clones and lacks some. The data hold fewer than 250,000 clones, with around four fifths observed a single time. Material for sequencing was peripheral blood. The receptors originated from a woman in her 70s with acute or convalescent COVID-19.

The sample holds a few counts of this clone. This sequence joins TRBV7-2 and TRBJ1-2; D is perhaps TRBD1 (5 bases). The CDR3 runs to 12 residues. Germline CDR1 reads SGHTA; CDR2 reads FQGNSA. Trimming removed 4 bases from V and 8 bases from J, with 11 bases in between. The CDR3: CASSSLDTGYTF. CDR3 coding DNA: TGTGCCAGCAGCTCGCTGGACACGGGCTACACCTTC.

On this clone itself: It may be a read error: a sequence one base away is much more abundant. The same CDR3 can be traced to other DNA sequences in this sample. The chain combines TRBV3-1 (or the pseudogene TRBV3-2) with TRBJ1-2, with D maybe TRBD1 (5 bases). The germline V gene encodes CDR1 LGHDT and CDR2 YNNKEL (reference sequence). The CDR3 runs to 17 residues. The CDR3 sequence is CASSQDGFLRRGYGYTF. CDR3 nucleotides: TGTGCTAGCAGCCAAGACGGCTTTCTAAGAAGGGGATATGGCTACACCTTC.

A few counts support this clone. The CDR3 reads CASKGQLLNNSPLHF. CDR3 DNA sequence: TGCGCCAGCAAGGGACAGCTTCTTAATAATTCACCCCTCCACTTT. The J gene is TRBJ1-6, the V gene TRBV5-1; 7 bases match TRBD1. With V trimmed by 6 bases and J by 5 bases, 8 bases remained unmatched. The CDR3 spans 15 residues. Looked up from germline, CDR1 is SGHRS and CDR2 is YFSETQ.

About this clone: The DNA is omitted, as the CDR3 cannot be located on it reliably, and the CDR3 follows TCRdb's listing. The V call is TRBV12-3 or TRBV12-4, the J call TRBJ2-3; TRBD2 is the table's D call, not checked against the DNA. The CDR3 length is 13 residues, termini included. This CDR3 is CASSFGAGTSEYF.

The chain joins TRBV4-1 to TRBJ1-2; D not certain. V dropped 1 base and J dropped 2 bases, with 8 bases sitting between them. Germline-derived CDR1 and CDR2 are MGHRA and YSYEKL. The CDR3 has 14 amino acids. The CDR3 DNA reads TGCGCCAGCAGCCAAGGGACGGGGAACTATGGCTACACCTTC. Translating it yields CASSQGTGNYGYTF.

This chain uses TRBV28 with TRBJ1-1, with D possibly matching TRBD1 (6 bases). This CDR3 region has 13 residues. From germline, CDR1 is MDHEN and CDR2 SYDVKM. V lost 3 bases and J lost 1, with 6 bases in between. The CDR3 region has the DNA TGTGCCAGCAGTTTGGGGGCGAACACTGAAGCTTTCTTT. Its translation: CASSLGANTEAFF.

This rearrangement joins TRBV7-2 to TRBJ1-2, with TRBD1 as a possible D gene (5 bases). Germline CDR1 SGHTA, CDR2 FQGNSA. This CDR3 has 13 residues. V was trimmed by 5 bases and J by 2 bases, leaving 9 bases between them. CDR3 coding DNA: TGTGCCAGCAGCCCGGACAAGAACTATGGCTACACCTTC. It is translated as CASSPDKNYGYTF.

This chain connects TRBV7-2 to TRBJ1-4, with 10 bases that match TRBD1. Trimming took 1 base from V and 8 from J; bases not matched to a gene: 4. Germline V gene lookup returns CDR1 SGHTA and CDR2 FQGNSA. The CDR3 extends over 15 amino acids. The CDR3 loop reads CASSLVTGGFEKLFF. The CDR3 DNA is TGTGCCAGCAGCTTAGTGACAGGGGGCTTCGAAAAACTGTTTTTT.

The chain couples TRBV11-2 to TRBJ1-1; D may be TRBD1 (6 bases). The V gene lost 2 bases and the J gene lost 3 bases, with 13 bases spanning the gap. The CDR3 loop spans 15 amino acids. CDR1 is SGHAT and CDR2 is FQNNGV in the germline V gene. The CDR3 DNA sequence: TGTGCCAGCAGCTTAAGTCAGGGGCAGGACACTGAAGCTTTCTTT. This encodes CASSLSQGQDTEAFF.

CDR3 region: CASSPQGGTYEQYF. The CDR3 DNA reads TGTGCCAGCAGCCCTCAGGGGGGAACCTACGAGCAGTACTTC. The V gene is TRBV7-2, the J gene TRBJ2-7; D might be TRBD1 (7 bases). V gave up 5 bases and J gave up 2 bases, with 13 bases separating them. The CDR3 runs 14 residues. Germline V gives CDR1 SGHTA, CDR2 FQGNSA.

V and J are TRBV5-8 and TRBJ1-5; possibly TRBD1 for D (6 bases). Trimming took 3 bases from V and 4 from J, leaving 14 bases between them. This CDR3 is 15 amino acids long. Germline CDR1 SGHTS, CDR2 YDEGEE. DNA of the CDR3: TGTGCCAGCAGCTCTGGGGGCGCAGAAAATCAGCCCCAGCATTTT. This gives the protein CASSSGGAENQPQHF. The whole variable domain, filled in from reference TRBV5-8 and TRBJ1-5, reads EAGVTQSPTHLIKTRGQQATLRCSPISGHTSVYWYQQALGLGLQFLLWYDEGEERNRGNFPPRFSGRQFPNYSSELNVNALELEDSALYLCASSSGGAENQPQHFGDGTRLSIL.

The V and J genes are TRBV18 and TRBJ1-4; 7 bases are shared with TRBD1. CDR1 is KGHSH, CDR2 LQKENI, per germline. The CDR3 is made up of 15 amino acids. Germline trimming cut 5 bases from V and 6 bases from J; bases unmatched to any gene: 9. CDR3 amino acids: CASSTSGTVHEKLFF. The CDR3 DNA is TGTGCCAGCTCAACCTCCGGGACAGTACATGAAAAACTGTTTTTT.

This rearrangement joins TRBV5-4 to TRBJ2-3; 8 nucleotides match TRBD2. This CDR3 comprises 17 residues. The trim removed 1 base at V and 0 bases at J, leaving 7 bases unmatched. Germline V gene lookup returns CDR1 SGHNT and CDR2 YYREEE (reference sequence). CDR3 coding DNA: TGTGCCAGCAGCTTGAGGATAGCGGGGACTAGCACAGATACGCAGTATTTT. Translating it yields CASSLRIAGTSTDTQYF.

V and J are TRBV19 and TRBJ1-2, with D perhaps matching TRBD1 (6 bases). CDR1 and CDR2 (germline): LNHDA, SQIVND (reference sequence). Trimming removed 8 bases at V and 0 bases at J, with 19 bases between. CDR3 length: 16 residues. The CDR3 sequence is CASQNNRDITNYGYTF. The CDR3 nucleotides read TGTGCCAGTCAAAATAACCGGGACATAACTAACTATGGCTACACCTTC.

The CDR3 reads CASSPPQAFMNTEAFF. CDR3 in DNA: TGTGCCAGCTCACCACCACAGGCTTTCATGAACACTGAAGCTTTCTTT. The rearrangement joins TRBV18 to TRBJ1-1; D is possibly TRBD1 (5 bases). Germline assignment: CDR1 KGHSH and CDR2 LQKENI. The CDR3 is made up of 16 amino acids. Trimming stripped 0 bases from V and 0 bases from J, with 11 bases between.

The rearrangement joins TRBV27 to TRBJ1-4, with 7 bases aligning to TRBD1. The CDR3 consists of 17 residues. V was clipped by 5 bases and J by 0 bases; unmatched bases: 9. CDR1 MNHEY and CDR2 SMNVEV come from the germline V gene (reference sequence). The CDR3 sequence is CASSPRQGSATNEKLFF. The CDR3 DNA sequence: TGTGCCAGCAGTCCCCGACAGGGTTCAGCAACTAATGAAAAACTGTTTTTT. Variable domain in full (rest from reference TRBV27 and TRBJ1-4): EAQVTQNPRYLITVTGKKLTVTCSQNMNHEYMSWYRQDPGLGLRQIYYSMNVEVTDKGDVPEGYKVSRKEKRNFPLILESPSPNQTSLYFCASSPRQGSATNEKLFFGSGTQLSVL.

The V and J genes are TRBV7-9 and TRBJ2-1; TRBD2 agrees at 11 bases. The germline CDR1 and CDR2 sequences are SEHNR and FQNEAQ (reference sequence). The CDR3 has 17 residues. V was pared by 0 bases and J by 7 bases, with 8 bases of the junction left unmatched. In DNA, the CDR3 is TGTGCCAGCAGCTTAGCGATTGGGCTAGCGGGGGGTAATGAGCAGTTCTTC. This sequence encodes CASSLAIGLAGGNEQFF.

The chain links TRBV18 to TRBJ2-1, with 15 bases matching TRBD2. This CDR3 comprises 16 residues. Trimming took 3 bases from V and 9 from J; bases not matched to a gene: 6. Germline CDR1 is KGHSH and CDR2 is LQKENI. The CDR3 DNA reads TGTGCCAGCTCACCCAGGACTAGCGGGGGGGCTGGTGAGCAGTTCTTC. Translating it yields CASSPRTSGGAGEQFF. Based on the CDR3 plus reference TRBV18 and TRBJ2-1, the full variable domain is NAGVMQNPRHLVRRRGQEARLRCSPMKGHSHVYWYRQLPEEGLKFMVYLQKENIIDESGMPKERFSAEFPKEGPSILRIQQVVRGDSAAYFCASSPRTSGGAGEQFFGPGTRLTVL.

The chain has TRBV5-4 and TRBJ2-5, with 10 bases fitting TRBD2. Germline lookup yields CDR1 SGHNT and CDR2 YYREEE (reference sequence). The CDR3 consists of 14 residues. Trimming at V came to 4 bases and at J to 5 bases, leaving 5 bases not matched to a gene. CDR3 coding DNA: TGTGCCAGCAGCCTAGCGGGGGTGCGGGAGACCCAGTACTTC. Translating gives CASSLAGVRETQYF.

This chain links TRBV27 with TRBJ2-2; perhaps TRBD1 as D (5 bases). Germline loops: CDR1 MNHEY, CDR2 SMNVEV (reference sequence). Trimming took off 8 bases at V and 3 bases at J, with 10 bases between the two ends. The CDR3 runs to 13 residues. Here the CDR3 reads CASGRVDTGELFF. The CDR3 DNA reads TGTGCCAGCGGCAGGGTGGACACCGGGGAGCTGTTTTTT.

The rearrangement uses TRBV5-1 and TRBJ1-6; TRBD1 is a possible D gene (5 bases). The CDR3 length is 13 residues. CDR1 is SGHRS and CDR2 is YFSETQ in the germline V gene. Trimming removed 5 bases at V and 6 bases at J, with 9 bases between. This CDR3 reads CASRPQGNSPLHF. CDR3 bases: TGCGCCAGCAGACCTCAGGGTAATTCACCCCTCCACTTT.

The chain links TRBV7-2 to TRBJ1-1; 8 positions match TRBD1. The CDR3 is 15 amino acids. The junction had 12 bases not matched to a gene; V was cut back by 5 bases and J by 7 bases. Germline V gene lookup returns CDR1 SGHTA and CDR2 FQGNSA. CDR3 nucleotides: TGTGCCAGCAGCCCTAGGACAGGGAGCTACCTTGAAGCTTTCTTT. Its translation is CASSPRTGSYLEAFF.

Only a few counts were recorded for this clone. The gene calls are TRBV5-4 and TRBJ2-3; D perhaps matches TRBD2 (6 bases). The length of the CDR3 is 14 residues. Deletions cut 2 bases from V and 2 bases from J, with 9 bases between. Per germline, CDR1 SGHNT and CDR2 YYREEE (reference sequence). Written as DNA, the CDR3 is TGTGCCAGCAGCTTCGGGACTGCCACAGATACGCAGTATTTT. Translating it yields CASSFGTATDTQYF.